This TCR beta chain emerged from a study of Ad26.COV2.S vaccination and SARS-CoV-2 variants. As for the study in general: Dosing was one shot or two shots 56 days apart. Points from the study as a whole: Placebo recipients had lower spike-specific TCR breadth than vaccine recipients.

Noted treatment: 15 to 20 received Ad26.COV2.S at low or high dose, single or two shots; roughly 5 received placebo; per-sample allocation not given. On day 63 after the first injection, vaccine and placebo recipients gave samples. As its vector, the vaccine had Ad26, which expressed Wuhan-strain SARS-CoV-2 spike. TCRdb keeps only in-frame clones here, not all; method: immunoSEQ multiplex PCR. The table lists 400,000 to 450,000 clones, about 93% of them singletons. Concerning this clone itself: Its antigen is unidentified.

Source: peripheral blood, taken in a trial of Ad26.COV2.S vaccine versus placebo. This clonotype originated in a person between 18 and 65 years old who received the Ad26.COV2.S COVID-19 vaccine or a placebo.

The CDR3 loop is CASSFSPTTGEQYF. The DNA of the CDR3 is TGTGCCAGCAGTTTCTCACCCACAACGGGCGAGCAGTACTTC. The chain combines TRBV6-2 or TRBV6-3 with TRBJ2-7; D uncertain. The CDR3 contains 14 residues. Germline CDR1 and CDR2: MNHEY and SVGEGT. The ends were cut back, 4 bases at V and 6 bases at J, with 16 bases in the middle.